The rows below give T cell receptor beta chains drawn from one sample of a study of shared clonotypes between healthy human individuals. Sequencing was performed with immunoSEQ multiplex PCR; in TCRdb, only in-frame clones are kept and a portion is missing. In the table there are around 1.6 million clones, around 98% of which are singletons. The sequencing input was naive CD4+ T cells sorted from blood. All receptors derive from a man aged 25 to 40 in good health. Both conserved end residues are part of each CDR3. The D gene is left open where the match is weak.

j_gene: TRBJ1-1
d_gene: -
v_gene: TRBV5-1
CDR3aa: CASSLELLVQGTEAFF
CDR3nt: TGCGCCAGCAGCTTGGAACTATTGGTCCAGGGCACTGAAGCTTTCTTT

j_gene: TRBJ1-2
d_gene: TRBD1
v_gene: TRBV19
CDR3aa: CASSRGTGVGGYTF
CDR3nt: TGTGCCAGTAGTAGGGGGACAGGGGTAGGTGGCTACACCTTC

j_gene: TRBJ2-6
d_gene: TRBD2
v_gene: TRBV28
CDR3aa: CASSSTLAGGSGANVLTF
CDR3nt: TGTGCCAGCAGTTCTACCCTAGCGGGAGGCTCTGGGGCCAACGTCCTGACTTTC

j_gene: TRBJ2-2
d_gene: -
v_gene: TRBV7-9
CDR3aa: CASSLEDAEELFF
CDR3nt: TGTGCCAGCAGCTTAGAGGATGCCGAGGAGCTGTTTTTT

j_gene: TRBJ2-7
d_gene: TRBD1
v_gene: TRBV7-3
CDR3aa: CASSRRDSYEQYF
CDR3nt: TGTGCCAGCAGCCGCCGGGACAGCTACGAGCAGTACTTC

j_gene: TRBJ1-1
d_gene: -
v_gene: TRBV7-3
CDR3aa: CASSLTSTSNTEAFF
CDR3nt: TGTGCCAGCAGCTTAACGTCCACATCGAACACTGAAGCTTTCTTT

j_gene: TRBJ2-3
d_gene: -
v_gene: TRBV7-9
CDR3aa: CASSWGDTQYF
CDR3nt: TGTGCCAGCAGCTGGGGAGATACGCAGTATTTT

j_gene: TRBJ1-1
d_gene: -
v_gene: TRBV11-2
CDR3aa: CASSPGGVGTEAFF
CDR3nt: TGTGCCAGCAGCCCCGGGGGGGTGGGTACTGAAGCTTTCTTT

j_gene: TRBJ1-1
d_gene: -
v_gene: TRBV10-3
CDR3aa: CAISEPGRVNTEAFF
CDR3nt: TGTGCCATCAGTGAGCCGGGCAGGGTGAACACTGAAGCTTTCTTT

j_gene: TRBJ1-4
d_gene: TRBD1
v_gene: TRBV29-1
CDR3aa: CSVEDLGTGATNEKLFF
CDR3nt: TGCAGCGTTGAAGATTTGGGAACAGGGGCAACTAATGAAAAACTGTTTTTT

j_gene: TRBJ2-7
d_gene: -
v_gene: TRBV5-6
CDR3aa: CASSLASFYEQYF
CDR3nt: TGTGCCAGCAGCTTGGCTTCTTTCTACGAGCAGTACTTC

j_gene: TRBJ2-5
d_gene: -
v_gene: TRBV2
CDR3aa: CASSSMTAQETQYF
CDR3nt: TGTGCCAGCAGCTCAATGACAGCTCAAGAGACCCAGTACTTC

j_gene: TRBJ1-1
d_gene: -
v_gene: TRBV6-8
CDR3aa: CASRPRVLEAFF
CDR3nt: TGTGCCAGCAGGCCCAGGGTCCTTGAAGCTTTCTTT

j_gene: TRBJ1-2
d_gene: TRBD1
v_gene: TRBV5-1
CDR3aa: CASSPLGGGGIWDGYTF
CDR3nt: TGCGCCAGCAGCCCCCTGGGTGGAGGGGGCATCTGGGATGGCTACACCTTC

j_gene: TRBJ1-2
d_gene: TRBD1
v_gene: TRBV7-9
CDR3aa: CASSPQGAGRGYTF
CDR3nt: TGTGCCAGCAGCCCACAGGGGGCCGGCAGAGGCTACACCTTC

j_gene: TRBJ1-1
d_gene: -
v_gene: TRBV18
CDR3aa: CASSPINLVGPEAFF
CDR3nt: TGTGCCAGCTCACCGATCAACCTAGTAGGCCCTGAAGCTTTCTTT

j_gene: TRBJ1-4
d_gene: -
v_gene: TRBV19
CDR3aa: CASSIPSTGREELFF
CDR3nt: TGTGCCAGTAGTATACCGTCGACGGGGAGGGAGGAACTGTTTTTT

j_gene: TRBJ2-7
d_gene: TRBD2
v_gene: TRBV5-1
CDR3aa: CASSRTRSSYEQYF
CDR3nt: TGCGCCAGCAGCCGGACTAGAAGCTCCTACGAGCAGTACTTC

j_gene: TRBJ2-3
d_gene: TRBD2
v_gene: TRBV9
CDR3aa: CASSVTSGGDEQYF
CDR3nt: TGTGCCAGCAGCGTGACTAGCGGAGGTGATGAGCAGTATTTT

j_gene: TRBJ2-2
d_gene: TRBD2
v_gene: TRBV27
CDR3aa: CASSFRRTSGNVGELFF
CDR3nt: TGTGCCAGCAGTTTTCGTCGGACTAGCGGGAATGTCGGGGAGCTGTTTTTT

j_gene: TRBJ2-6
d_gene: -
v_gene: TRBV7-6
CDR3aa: CASSLRVSGANVLTF
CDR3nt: TGTGCCAGCAGCTTAAGAGTCTCTGGGGCCAACGTCCTGACTTTC

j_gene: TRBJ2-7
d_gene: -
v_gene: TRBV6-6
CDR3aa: CASSLRGHEQYF
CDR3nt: TGTGCCAGCAGTTTGCGGGGCCACGAGCAGTACTTC